Sequencing of this T cell receptor beta chain was carried out in a study of blood T cell repertoires in COVID-19. Sequenced by immunoSEQ multiplex PCR; TCRdb stores in-frame clones only, minus some. The sample contains roughly 290,000 clones, 70% to 90% of which appear only once. Participants reported their clinical history, and cohort assignment relied on those reports. Trimming took off 4 bases at V and 5 bases at J, with 16 bases between the two ends. The length of the CDR3 is 15 residues. The germline CDR1 and CDR2 sequences are SGDLS and YYNGEE. The chain employs TRBV9 and TRBJ1-5; D might be TRBD1 (6 bases). The sequence derives from a man aged 25-45 years who had recovered from COVID-19. The specimen sequenced was PBMCs or T cells enriched from blood (not recorded which). The CDR3 DNA is TGTGCCAGCAGCCCTCTGGACAGAATAGATCAGCCCCAGCATTTT. This sequence encodes CASSPLDRIDQPQHF.